This TCR beta chain was obtained from a study of cytomegalovirus exposure and HLA in healthy donors. It was with 60 Vbeta and 13 Jbeta primers that the PCR ran. Using immunoSEQ multiplex PCR, the repertoire was profiled, and TCRdb retains in-frame clones only, with some absent. This table has about 120,000 clones, 8.5% to 9% appearing once. This clone was seen more than once but under ten times. The CDR3 has 16 residues. The junction had 9 bases not matched to a gene; V was cut back by 3 bases and J by 7 bases. Looked up from germline, CDR1 is WNHNN and CDR2 is SYGVQD (reference sequence). Sequencing used PBMCs. The chain links TRBV10-1 to TRBJ2-1, with TRBD2 identical over 10 bases. This receptor was identified in a middle-aged woman in good health and CMV-seropositive. The CDR3 sequence: CASSDPKRGGRNEQFF. In DNA, the CDR3 is TGCGCCAGCAGTGACCCCAAGCGGGGGGGCAGGAATGAGCAGTTCTTC.